This T cell receptor beta chain was recorded in a study of metastatic and nonmetastatic thyroid tumors. The CDR3 spans 16 residues. CDR1 MNHNS and CDR2 SASEGT come from the germline V gene. J lost 5 bases, V lost 2 bases, and 11 bases had no gene match. This clone was seen a handful of times. Using MiXCR, TCRdb re-called clones from the PCR reads. Of more than 25,000 clones detected, approximately 8% appear once; the ten largest clones hold 35% to 50%. Nobody among the patients had been given any treatment before thyroid surgery. The sequence was obtained from a female donor with papillary thyroid cancer or a benign thyroid nodule (not recorded which). Some clones in this sample may be carry-over from other donors' samples. The rearrangement joins TRBV6-1 to TRBJ1-2, with TRBD1 matching over 7 bases. Source material: blood. CDR3 nucleotides: TGTGCCAGCAGTGAAATGGTGACAGGGTGGGCATATGGCTACACCTTC. This gives the protein CASSEMVTGWAYGYTF.